This entry lists 29 T cell receptor beta chains sequenced from one sample in a study of PD-L1 blockade in urothelial cancer. Sample time point: pretreatment peripheral blood. Here immunoSEQ multiplex PCR was the method, and the copy in TCRdb shows in-frame clones only, minus some. Of just over 50,000 clones in the sample, around 75% were seen once. This sample comprised PBMCs, obtained around atezolizumab (anti-PD-L1) treatment. All receptors come from a man between 70 and 80 years old with urothelial cancer.

This rearrangement joins TRBV5-6 to TRBJ1-5; TRBD1 agrees at 8 bases. The CDR3 consists of 16 residues. Germline-derived CDR1 and CDR2 are SGHDT and YYEEEE. V shed 3 bases, J shed 1 base, and the junction held 6 bases outside the gene matches. CDR3 amino acids: CASSSSRDRSNQPQHF. CDR3 coding DNA: TGTGCCAGCAGCTCGTCCCGGGACAGGAGCAATCAGCCCCAGCATTTT.

The chain joins TRBV28 to TRBJ2-2; 11 bases agree with TRBD1. J was trimmed by 7 bases and V by 2 bases; bases with no gene match: 6. CDR1 and CDR2 from the germline V gene are MDHEN and SYDVKM. This CDR3 is 16 amino acids long. CDR3 in amino acids: CASSLGTGGGNGELFF. CDR3 coding DNA: TGTGCCAGCAGTTTAGGGACAGGGGGTGGAAACGGGGAGCTGTTTTTT.

V is TRBV6-5 and J is TRBJ1-2, with a tentative D call TRBD1 (6 bases). The CDR3 loop spans 14 amino acids. With 5 bases removed from V and 1 base from J, the gap between germline ends came to 11 bases. Germline values: CDR1 MNHEY, CDR2 SVGAGI. The CDR3 DNA sequence: TGTGCCAGCAGTCTAGGGGGAAGTAACTATGGCTACACCTTC. Translated: CASSLGGSNYGYTF.

The chain joins TRBV5-6 to TRBJ1-2; D is perhaps TRBD1 (6 bases). Per the germline V gene, CDR1 is SGHDT and CDR2 is YYEEEE. V lost 1 base and J lost 3, with 16 bases in between. The CDR3 runs to 16 residues. CDR3 DNA: TGTGCCAGCAGCTTGCCCCTAAGCGGGGGCGACTATGGCTACACCTTC. Protein: CASSLPLSGGDYGYTF.

V and J are TRBV12-5 and TRBJ2-7; D possibly corresponds to TRBD2 (5 bases). The length of the CDR3 is 14 residues. V lost 5 bases, J lost 6 bases, and 17 bases lay in between. Germline CDR1 reads LGHNT; CDR2 reads FRNRAP. The DNA for the CDR3 is TGTGCTAGTGGTCCCGATAGGTCTCGGGGCGAGCAGTACTTC. Its protein product is CASGPDRSRGEQYF.

V usage is TRBV5-6 and J usage is TRBJ2-1, with 7 positions matching TRBD2. V gave up 5 bases and J gave up 3 bases; unmatched junction bases: 8. The CDR3 extends over 15 amino acids. Germline V lookup: CDR1 SGHDT, CDR2 YYEEEE. CDR3 sequence reads: CASRFRDYVYNEQFF. The CDR3 nucleotides are TGTGCCAGCAGGTTCCGGGACTACGTCTACAATGAGCAGTTCTTC.

The chain has TRBV5-5 and TRBJ1-5, with D maybe TRBD1 (5 bases). The CDR3 contains 14 residues. Germline CDR1 SGHKS, CDR2 YYEKEE (reference sequence). The V end was cut by 2 bases, the J end by 6 bases, with 12 bases between. The CDR3, as DNA: TGTGCCAGCAGCTTAAGCGACAGTCCTCAGCCCCAGCATTTT. Protein: CASSLSDSPQPQHF.

The chain couples TRBV27 to TRBJ2-7; weak D call: TRBD1 (6 bases). Germline lookup yields CDR1 MNHEY and CDR2 SMNVEV (reference sequence). Trimming left V 5 bases short and J 3 bases short, with 11 bases between. The CDR3 is 13 residues long. The CDR3 loop is CASSPRTVYEQYF. DNA for the CDR3: TGTGCCAGCAGTCCCCGGACAGTCTACGAGCAGTACTTC.

This rearrangement joins TRBV7-9 to TRBJ2-5; a possible D gene is TRBD2 (6 bases). CDR1 and CDR2 (germline): SEHNR, FQNEAQ (reference sequence). V gave up 4 bases and J gave up 5 bases, with 20 bases separating them. There are 16 residues in the CDR3. CDR3 protein: CASSSRGFSGAETQYF. The DNA of the CDR3 is TGTGCCAGCAGCTCAAGGGGTTTTAGCGGAGCGGAGACCCAGTACTTC.

V is TRBV7-2 and J is TRBJ2-2; D perhaps matches TRBD1 (5 bases). Germline lookup yields CDR1 SGHTA and CDR2 FQGNSA. The CDR3 sequence is 14 residues long. Trimming took off 2 bases at V and 4 bases at J, with 8 bases between the two ends. CDR3 loop: CASSLQGPTGELFF. DNA of the CDR3: TGTGCCAGCAGCTTACAGGGTCCCACCGGGGAGCTGTTTTTT.

This clone has a single count. The rearrangement joins TRBV4-1 to TRBJ1-1; 7 bases are shared with TRBD1. The CDR3 totals 15 residues. With 6 bases clipped from V and 0 bases from J, the junction kept 7 bases outside the gene matches. The V gene's germline CDR1 is MGHRA and CDR2 YSYEKL. In DNA form, the CDR3 reads TGCGCCAGCAGGCGAGGGGGCCGAATGAACACTGAAGCTTTCTTT. Translation gives CASRRGGRMNTEAFF.

The chain uses TRBV9 and TRBJ1-6; 7 positions agree with TRBD1. CDR3 length equals 14 residues. V gave up 6 bases and J gave up 10 bases; unmatched junction bases: 10. In germline, CDR1 is SGDLS, CDR2 YYNGEE. This CDR3 reads CASTPEAGGSPLHF. The DNA for the CDR3 is TGTGCCAGCACCCCCGAGGCAGGGGGGTCACCCCTCCACTTT.

The chain is built from TRBV7-3 and TRBJ1-2, with 8 bases matching TRBD1. In germline, CDR1 is SGHTA, CDR2 FQGTGA. Trimming took 2 bases from V and 7 from J; bases not matched to a gene: 6. CDR3 length: 14 residues. For the CDR3, the DNA is TGTGCCAGCAGCTTAGGACAGGGCGAGGGTGGCTACACCTTC. Amino acid sequence: CASSLGQGEGGYTF.

The gene calls are TRBV5-1 and TRBJ2-2, with D unclear. Trimming shortened V by 4 bases and J by 2 bases, and 15 bases separated the two germline ends. The CDR3 runs 16 residues. CDR1 is SGHRS, CDR2 YFSETQ, per germline. The CDR3 loop is CASSIFDKPNTGELFF. CDR3 nucleotide sequence: TGCGCCAGCAGCATCTTCGACAAGCCAAACACCGGGGAGCTGTTTTTT.

The V call is TRBV27, the J call TRBJ1-2; possibly TRBD1 for D (6 bases). CDR3 length: 15 amino acids. Per germline, CDR1 MNHEY and CDR2 SMNVEV (reference sequence). Deletions cut 6 bases from V and 4 bases from J, with 18 bases between. The CDR3 coding sequence is TGTGCCAGCAGCCCTAGCTCGACAGGCATCTATGGCTACACCTTC. Amino acid sequence: CASSPSSTGIYGYTF.

This clone was found once. V and J are TRBV4-2 and TRBJ2-1, with 8 bases identical to TRBD2. This CDR3 contains 17 residues. Germline CDR1 LGHNA, CDR2 YNFKEQ. The V segment lost 4 bases and the J segment 4 bases; nucleotides outside the gene matches: 12. CDR3 DNA sequence: TGTGCCAGCAGCCCCCGAGGAGCGGGGGCCCCGTACAATGAGCAGTTCTTC. Encoded protein: CASSPRGAGAPYNEQFF.

This clone was seen a handful of times. The rearrangement links TRBV9 to TRBJ2-2; D may be TRBD2 (6 bases). Looked up from germline, CDR1 is SGDLS and CDR2 is YYNGEE. There are 14 residues in the CDR3. V lost 0 bases and J lost 8, with 11 bases in between. CDR3 sequence: CASSVVGGGGELFF. Written as DNA, the CDR3 is TGTGCCAGCAGCGTAGTCGGGGGTGGAGGGGAGCTGTTTTTT.

The chain couples TRBV19 to TRBJ2-1; 9 nucleotides match TRBD2. CDR1 is LNHDA, CDR2 SQIVND, per germline (reference sequence). V lost 0 bases and J lost 3; bases outside the gene matches: 3. This CDR3 has 16 amino acids. The DNA for the CDR3 is TGTGCCAGTAGTATAGATCTAGCGGGAAACTACAATGAGCAGTTCTTC. Protein product: CASSIDLAGNYNEQFF.

J is TRBJ2-7 and V is TRBV4-1; 10 bases match TRBD2. Losses at the gene ends were 1 base for V and 3 bases for J; bases not matched to a gene: 3. Germline values: CDR1 MGHRA, CDR2 YSYEKL. The CDR3 totals 15 residues. The CDR3 sequence is CASSQVLAGVYEQYF. The CDR3 DNA sequence: TGCGCCAGCAGCCAAGTCCTAGCGGGAGTCTACGAGCAGTACTTC.

The V gene is TRBV7-3, the J gene TRBJ1-1, with D possibly matching TRBD1 (6 bases). The V and J ends lost 2 bases and 0 bases respectively, with 13 bases between them. The CDR3 consists of 16 residues. Germline V lookup: CDR1 SGHTA, CDR2 FQGTGA. This CDR3 is CASSLGRGSVNTEAFF. CDR3 nucleotides: TGTGCCAGCAGCTTAGGCAGGGGATCCGTGAACACTGAAGCTTTCTTT.

The count of this clone is one. The chain joins TRBV15 to TRBJ2-1, with D perhaps TRBD2 (6 bases). Deletions cut 3 bases from V and 6 bases from J, with 24 bases between. The CDR3 length is 18 residues. Per germline, CDR1 LNHNV and CDR2 YYDKDF (reference sequence). This CDR3 reads CATSRYMRGGGTFNEQFF. CDR3 coding DNA: TGTGCCACCAGCAGGTACATGAGAGGAGGCGGGACTTTCAATGAGCAGTTCTTC.

The chain is built from TRBV15 and TRBJ2-7; no clear D gene. Germline CDR1 reads LNHNV; CDR2 reads YYDKDF (reference sequence). The ends were cut back, 0 bases at V and 0 bases at J, with 9 bases in the middle. This CDR3 spans 15 amino acids. Here the CDR3 reads CATSRDMYSSYEQYF. CDR3 DNA sequence: TGTGCCACCAGCAGAGATATGTACAGCTCCTACGAGCAGTACTTC.

About this clone: At one end the junction does not follow the germline gene, possibly because of a read error. The chain joins TRBV6-1 to TRBJ1-5, with D unclear. CDR1 is MNHNS and CDR2 is SASEGT in the germline V gene. The CDR3 has 12 amino acids. CDR3 sequence: CAGRSWAQPQHF. In DNA form, the CDR3 reads TGTGCCGGCAGATCGTGGGCTCAGCCCCAGCATTTT.

The V gene is TRBV5-5, the J gene TRBJ2-7; D unclear. This CDR3 comprises 13 residues. Germline-derived CDR1 and CDR2 are SGHKS and YYEKEE (reference sequence). Trimming stripped 4 bases from V and 7 bases from J, with 15 bases between. In nucleotides, the CDR3 is TGTGCCAGCAGCCTCGGTCGTCGGTGGGAGCAGTACTTC. Translating gives CASSLGRRWEQYF.

V and J are TRBV30 and TRBJ2-5, with a possible D match to TRBD2 (6 bases). The CDR3 is 14 residues long. Trimming took off 0 bases at V and 2 bases at J, with 10 bases between the two ends. The germline CDR1 and CDR2 sequences are GTSNPN and SVGIG (reference sequence). The CDR3 DNA sequence: TGTGCCTGGAGTGTGGGGGGTGTTCAAGAGACCCAGTACTTC. It encodes CAWSVGGVQETQYF.

V and J are TRBV4-3 and TRBJ1-6; possibly TRBD1 for D (6 bases). Germline V gene data show CDR1 as LGHNA and CDR2 as YSLEER. The CDR3 has 18 amino acids. V was pared by 0 bases and J by 2 bases, with 14 bases between. CDR3 residues: CASSQETGTATYNSPLHF. In DNA form, the CDR3 reads TGCGCCAGCAGCCAAGAGACAGGCACGGCAACCTATAATTCACCCCTCCACTTT.

This rearrangement joins TRBV4-3 to TRBJ2-1; the D is unclear. CDR1 and CDR2 (germline): LGHNA, YSLEER. The CDR3 spans 16 residues. V was cut by 1 base and J by 0 bases, with 10 bases left in between. The CDR3 DNA reads as TGCGCCAGCAGCCAAGTGGGCAGCCCCTCCTACAATGAGCAGTTCTTC. It translates to CASSQVGSPSYNEQFF.

The genes are TRBV11-3 and TRBJ1-1; D remains ambiguous. The CDR3 consists of 14 residues. The V gene's germline CDR1 is SGHNT and CDR2 YENEEA. Trimming shortened V by 5 bases and J by 0 bases, and 10 bases separated the two germline ends. The CDR3 sequence: CASSLAQMNTEAFF. The CDR3 nucleotides are TGTGCCAGCAGCCTGGCACAGATGAACACTGAAGCTTTCTTT.

The CDR3 spells CASSNRLANTQYF. The DNA for the CDR3 is TGTGCCAGCAGCAACCGACTAGCAAATACGCAGTATTTT. This chain links TRBV5-6 with TRBJ2-3; 7 bases line up with TRBD2. J lost 7 bases, V lost 4 bases, and 6 bases had no gene match. This CDR3 is built from 13 residues. Germline-derived CDR1 and CDR2 are SGHDT and YYEEEE.